Each of the 3 T cell receptor beta chains below was sequenced from the same sample in a study of CD8 T cells in ankylosing spondylitis. Study observations and caveats: Apparently characteristic of ankylosing spondylitis blood was a TCR beta motif (roughly 8 highly homologous variants).

One entry per CDR3 protein, called by TCRdb with MiXCR from the 5' RACE reads. The sample lists approximately 140,000 distinct CDR3 sequences, 17% occurring once. Their recognized antigens are unknown. The specimen sequenced was blood, either unsorted or a sorted T cell fraction (not recorded which). The receptors were sampled from a male donor with ankylosing spondylitis.

CDR3 DNA sequence: TGTGCCAGCAGCTTATCAGAGAACACCGGGGAGCTGTTTTTT. Its protein is CASSLSENTGELFF. This chain joins TRBV7-9 and TRBJ2-2, with no clear D. The germline CDR1 and CDR2 sequences are SEHNR and FQNEAQ (reference sequence). The CDR3 loop spans 14 amino acids. Trimming cost V 2 bases and J 1 base, with 5 bases left between them.

In this sample, this clonotype turned up many times. This chain uses TRBV3-1 with TRBJ2-1, with D unresolved. This CDR3 comprises 14 residues. Germline-derived CDR1 and CDR2 are LGHDT and YNNKEL (reference sequence). Trimming stripped 1 base from V and 8 bases from J, with 12 bases between. CDR3 sequence: CASSQGFSFYEQFF. The CDR3 DNA reads as TGTGCCAGCAGCCAAGGGTTTAGTTTTTATGAGCAGTTCTTC.

This chain uses TRBV11-2 with TRBJ2-5, with TRBD1 as a possible D gene (6 bases). The germline V and J ends were trimmed by 3 bases and 2 bases, with 10 bases remaining between them. There are 14 residues in the CDR3. CDR1 is SGHAT and CDR2 is FQNNGV in the germline V gene. CDR3 in DNA: TGTGCCAGCAGCTTGGGACACCTACAAGAGACCCAGTACTTC. As protein: CASSLGHLQETQYF.